These 10 T cell receptor beta chains were sequenced from one sample in a study of blood T cell repertoires in COVID-19. Generated by immunoSEQ multiplex PCR, the TCRdb table keeps only in-frame clones and is missing some. Counted here are around 190,000 clones, about 88% occurring once; the ten biggest clones make up roughly 24%. Sequencing was done on a sample of PBMCs or T cells enriched from blood (not recorded which). Every receptor here comes from a middle-aged woman in a cohort exposed to, infected with or recovered from COVID-19 (not recorded which).

This clone was observed once. The V and J genes are TRBV6-5 and TRBJ2-3; D may be TRBD1 (5 bases). This CDR3 contains 14 residues. Trimming shortened V by 2 bases and J by 1 base, and 7 bases separated the two germline ends. The V gene's germline CDR1 is MNHEY and CDR2 SVGAGI. CDR3 protein: CASSYEGGTDTQYF. CDR3 in DNA: TGTGCCAGCAGTTACGAAGGGGGCACAGATACGCAGTATTTT.

The rearrangement links TRBV6-8 to TRBJ2-2, with D perhaps matching TRBD1 (6 bases). Per the germline V gene, CDR1 is MNHGY and CDR2 is SAAAGT. The V gene lost 11 bases and the J gene lost 5 bases, with 18 bases spanning the gap. The length of the CDR3 is 14 residues. The CDR3 nucleotides are TGTGCCTCGGACGACAGGACTGGGACCGGGGAGCTGTTTTTT. Amino acids: CASDDRTGTGELFF.

V is TRBV7-8 and J is TRBJ2-7; 7 bases fit TRBD1. The CDR3 length is 16 residues. The germline gives CDR1 SGHVS, CDR2 FQNEAQ. J gave up 5 bases and V 2 bases, and 12 bases lay outside the gene matches. Here the CDR3 reads CASSLNGNRGINEQYF. DNA for the CDR3: TGTGCCAGCAGCTTAAACGGGAACAGGGGCATCAACGAGCAGTACTTC.

This clone was seen a few times. The chain uses TRBV4-1 and TRBJ1-6; TRBD1 is a possible D gene (5 bases). The germline CDR1 and CDR2 sequences are MGHRA and YSYEKL. The length of the CDR3 is 17 residues. Deletions cut 0 bases from V and 7 bases from J, with 16 bases between. CDR3: CASSQDFGGTGNSPLHF. In DNA, the CDR3 is TGCGCCAGCAGCCAAGATTTCGGGGGGACGGGGAATTCACCCCTCCACTTT.

This chain joins TRBV29-1 and TRBJ2-7, with 8 bases aligning to TRBD2. This CDR3 is 13 amino acids long. With V trimmed by 3 bases and J by 2 bases, 3 bases remained unmatched. Per germline, CDR1 SQVTM and CDR2 ANQGSEA. The CDR3 DNA reads TGCAGCGTTGATAGCGGGGATACCTACGAGCAGTACTTC. Amino acid sequence: CSVDSGDTYEQYF.

This chain connects TRBV2 to TRBJ2-6; TRBD1 matches at 9 bases. Looked up from germline, CDR1 is SNHLY and CDR2 is FYNNEI. There are 15 residues in the CDR3. Trimming cost V 5 bases and J 2 bases; bases outside gene matches: 1. Here the CDR3 DNA reads TGTGCCAGCAGTCGGGACAGGGCTGGGGCCAACGTCCTGACTTTC. Protein product: CASSRDRAGANVLTF.

The chain is built from TRBV18 and TRBJ1-1; no firm D call. CDR1 is KGHSH, CDR2 LQKENI, per germline. Between the trimmed V and J ends, which lost 2 bases and 1 base, there was a span of 5 bases. CDR3 length: 13 amino acids. CDR3 DNA: TGTGCCAGCTCACCAAGCGAGAACACTGAAGCTTTCTTT. This encodes CASSPSENTEAFF.

This clone was counted a few times. The chain is built from TRBV6-6 and TRBJ1-1; D call uncertain. CDR1 is MNHNY, CDR2 SVGAGI, per germline (reference sequence). The V end lost 8 bases, the J end lost 0 bases, and 10 bases lay between the germline ends. This CDR3 comprises 13 residues. Written as DNA, the CDR3 is TGTGCCAGCGCTCCAGGCATGAACACTGAAGCTTTCTTT. Translation: CASAPGMNTEAFF.

The V and J genes are TRBV2 and TRBJ2-5, with a tentative D call TRBD2 (6 bases). The CDR3 is made up of 21 amino acids. Deletions cut 2 bases from V and 1 base from J, with 29 bases between. The germline V gene has CDR1 SNHLY and CDR2 FYNNEI. CDR3 DNA sequence: TGTGCCAGCAGTGAATACTTGGCGAGGGTCGGACGATTGGGGGGCCAAGAGACCCAGTACTTC. This codes for CASSEYLARVGRLGGQETQYF.

The chain is built from TRBV10-3 and TRBJ2-5; TRBD2 might be the D (5 bases). The V end lost 7 bases, the J end lost 0 bases, and 18 bases lay between the germline ends. Germline V gene lookup returns CDR1 ENHRY and CDR2 SYGVKD. The CDR3 has 16 residues. CDR3 sequence reads: CAITANFRTHQETQYF. CDR3 nucleotide sequence: TGTGCCATCACGGCCAATTTTCGGACTCACCAAGAGACCCAGTACTTC.